The 16 T cell receptor beta chains presented below share a single source sample, sequenced in a study of CD8+ T cells in alopecia areata. cDNA reverse transcribed from extracted RNA served as the sequencing template. The assay was immunoSEQ multiplex PCR, and TCRdb's table has in-frame clones only and misses some. The repertoire includes around 140,000 clones, 50% to 65% of them detected once, and approximately 15% sits in the top ten. The treatment denotes: oral pan-JAK inhibitor, 5-10 mg twice daily. The sequences come from CD8+ T cells sorted from blood, collected at week 4, from a patient treated with tofacitinib. Every receptor here comes from a human donor with alopecia areata.

In its sample, this clone was seen once. The chain recombines TRBV5-4 with TRBJ2-7, with 8 bases identical to TRBD1. CDR3 length equals 13 residues. With V trimmed by 4 bases and J by 4 bases, 4 bases remained unmatched. Germline CDR1 reads SGHNT; CDR2 reads YYREEE (reference sequence). The CDR3 spells CASSHDRGYEQYF. The CDR3 DNA is TGTGCCAGCAGCCATGACAGGGGTTACGAGCAGTACTTC.

This chain connects TRBV9 to TRBJ2-6; the D gene is possibly TRBD2 (6 bases). The CDR3 length is 15 residues. Trimming took 3 bases from V and 1 from J, leaving 8 bases between them. Germline V gives CDR1 SGDLS, CDR2 YYNGEE. CDR3 coding DNA: TGTGCCAGCAGCGCCGGGGGTTCTGGGGCCAACGTCCTGACTTTC. Translation gives CASSAGGSGANVLTF.

This chain joins TRBV4-2 and TRBJ1-6; TRBD1 might be the D (5 bases). The CDR3 extends over 14 amino acids. V lost 3 bases and J lost 7, with 10 bases in between. Per the germline V gene, CDR1 is LGHNA and CDR2 is YNFKEQ. The CDR3 DNA reads as TGTGCCAGCAGCCAGACAGCCGAAAATTCACCCCTCCACTTT. Protein product: CASSQTAENSPLHF.

The chain combines TRBV29-1 with TRBJ2-3; 9 bases map to TRBD1. Germline CDR1 and CDR2: SQVTM and ANQGSEA. The junction had 7 bases not matched to a gene; V was cut back by 0 bases and J by 3 bases. CDR3 length: 16 residues. This CDR3 is CSVEDLQGARTDTQYF. The CDR3 nucleotides are TGCAGCGTTGAAGACCTACAGGGGGCAAGAACAGATACGCAGTATTTT.

V usage is TRBV7-9 and J usage is TRBJ1-5; D is undetermined. The V end lost 2 bases, the J end lost 1 base, and 3 bases lay between the germline ends. Looked up from germline, CDR1 is SEHNR and CDR2 is FQNEAQ (reference sequence). This CDR3 region has 13 residues. The CDR3 spells CASSLNSNQPQHF. CDR3 nucleotides: TGTGCCAGCAGCTTAAACAGCAATCAGCCCCAGCATTTT.

This clone appeared once. The rearrangement links TRBV7-3 to TRBJ2-5; D ambiguous. The CDR3 consists of 14 residues. CDR1 is SGHTA and CDR2 is FQGTGA in the germline V gene. V lost 1 base to trimming and J lost 7 bases, with 13 bases between them. The CDR3 spells CASSLRSESGTQYF. The DNA for the CDR3 is TGTGCCAGCAGCTTAAGGTCCGAGTCTGGGACCCAGTACTTC.

This chain uses TRBV5-6 with TRBJ2-7, with TRBD1 identical over 9 bases. Trimming at V came to 7 bases and at J to 4 bases, leaving 9 bases not matched to a gene. The CDR3 length is 14 residues. Germline V gene data show CDR1 as SGHDT and CDR2 as YYEEEE. Here the CDR3 reads CASFSGTGFYEQYF. The CDR3 region has the DNA TGTGCCAGCTTCTCCGGGACAGGGTTTTACGAGCAGTACTTC.

The chain joins TRBV11-1 to TRBJ2-7; TRBD1 matches 9 bases. V lost 8 bases to trimming and J lost 4 bases; unmatched junction nucleotides: 9. In germline, CDR1 is SGHAT, CDR2 FQDESV (reference sequence). The CDR3 is made up of 14 amino acids. The CDR3 here is CASVFGTGFYEQYF. The CDR3 DNA is TGTGCCAGCGTCTTCGGGACAGGGTTTTACGAGCAGTACTTC.

Turning to this clone: A read error may account for a junction end that differs from germline. This chain links TRBV7-7 with TRBJ2-5, with no clear D. Germline CDR1 and CDR2: SSHAT and FNYEAQ (reference sequence). The CDR3 spans 14 residues. The CDR3 here is CASSLLPAQETQYF. CDR3 bases: TGTGCTAGCAGCTTACTGCCCGCTCAAGAGACCCAGTACTTC.

The chain employs TRBV11-2 and TRBJ1-3, with TRBD1 identical over 7 bases. This CDR3 is built from 17 residues. Germline V gene lookup returns CDR1 SGHAT and CDR2 FQNNGV. The junction had 9 bases not matched to a gene; V was cut back by 0 bases and J by 4 bases. The CDR3 loop reads CASSLDPGTEYGNTIYF. CDR3 DNA sequence: TGTGCCAGCAGCTTAGATCCCGGGACAGAATACGGAAACACCATATATTTT.

This clone was counted between two and nine times. The chain has TRBV2 and TRBJ1-3; D is ambiguous. The CDR3 consists of 14 residues. The V gene lost 6 bases and the J gene lost 0 bases, with 9 bases spanning the gap. Germline loops: CDR1 SNHLY, CDR2 FYNNEI. The CDR3 nucleotides read TGTGCCAGCAGGGGAACAATCTCTGGAAACACCATATATTTT. This gives the protein CASRGTISGNTIYF.

The chain links TRBV30 to TRBJ1-4; the D gene is possibly TRBD1 (6 bases). From germline, CDR1 is GTSNPN and CDR2 SVGIG (reference sequence). V was shortened by 5 bases and J by 11 bases, with 21 bases between the two germline ends. The CDR3 runs 14 residues. CDR3 sequence reads: CAWGNRAPPDKLFF. The CDR3 DNA follows: TGTGCCTGGGGAAACAGGGCCCCGCCCGACAAACTGTTTTTT.

This chain joins TRBV4-2 and TRBJ2-7; D not resolved. The V end was cut by 5 bases, the J end by 3 bases, with 8 bases between. CDR3 length: 12 amino acids. Germline CDR1 LGHNA, CDR2 YNFKEQ. The CDR3 spells CASSSLNYEQYF. CDR3 in DNA: TGTGCCAGCAGCTCCCTTAACTACGAGCAGTACTTC.

This clone has only a few counts. The chain links TRBV5-1 to TRBJ2-5; TRBD2 might be the D (6 bases). From germline, CDR1 is SGHRS and CDR2 YFSETQ. CDR3 length equals 14 residues. Trimming left V 1 base short and J 4 bases short, with 11 bases between. Written as DNA, the CDR3 is TGCGCCAGCAGCTTGAGTCACGGGGGAGAGACCCAGTACTTC. Protein product: CASSLSHGGETQYF.

The chain has TRBV19 and TRBJ2-1; 10 nucleotides align to TRBD2. Trimming took 3 bases from V and 8 from J; bases not matched to a gene: 7. The CDR3 is 15 residues long. CDR1 LNHDA and CDR2 SQIVND come from the germline V gene (reference sequence). CDR3 coding DNA: TGTGCCAGTAGTATCTTGGCTAGCGGGGGCGATGAGCAGTTCTTC. Its protein is CASSILASGGDEQFF.

A few counts support this clone. The chain recombines TRBV2 with TRBJ2-5; 9 positions match TRBD2. V lost 1 base to trimming and J lost 3 bases; unmatched junction nucleotides: 6. CDR3 size: 16 residues. Germline-derived CDR1 and CDR2 are SNHLY and FYNNEI. This CDR3 reads CASSEVDAGGKETQYF. In DNA, the CDR3 is TGTGCCAGCAGTGAAGTCGATGCGGGGGGGAAAGAGACCCAGTACTTC. Together with reference TRBV2 and TRBJ2-5, the CDR3 gives the full variable domain: EPEVTQTPSHQVTQMGQEVILRCVPISNHLYFYWYRQILGQKVEFLVSFYNNEISEKSEIFDDQFSVERPDGSNFTLKIRSTKLEDSAMYFCASSEVDAGGKETQYFGPGTRLLVL.